Presented here are 2 T cell receptor beta chains from one specimen sequenced in a study of T cell repertoires in cytomegalovirus infection. TCRdb redid the calling of the reads with MiXCR, one entry per CDR3 protein. Here the sample spans some 170,000 distinct CDR3 sequences, roughly a sixth being singletons. Sequenced input: CD8+ T cells from PBMCs. The receptor source for this set is a human donor in good health (CMV status not recorded). Some clones in this sample may be carry-over from other donors' samples.

The chain combines TRBV30 with TRBJ2-7, with 7 bases that match TRBD1. The CDR3 covers 12 residues. Germline values: CDR1 GTSNPN, CDR2 SVGIG (reference sequence). The J segment lost 3 bases and the V segment lost 5 bases, leaving 4 bases of the junction unmatched. This CDR3 reads CAWRRQGYEQYF. The CDR3 bases are TGTGCCTGGCGACGACAGGGCTACGAGCAGTACTTC.

This clonotype occurred a few times. The V call is TRBV6-2 or TRBV6-3, the J call TRBJ1-1; D perhaps matches TRBD1 (5 bases). CDR1 MNHEY and CDR2 SVGEGT come from the germline V gene. The germline V and J ends were trimmed by 2 bases and 7 bases, with 17 bases remaining between them. This CDR3 has 15 amino acids. In DNA, the CDR3 is TGTGCCAGCAGTTACGGAGCCGGGGCAGCGCTTGAAGCTTTCTTT. Amino acid sequence: CASSYGAGAALEAFF.